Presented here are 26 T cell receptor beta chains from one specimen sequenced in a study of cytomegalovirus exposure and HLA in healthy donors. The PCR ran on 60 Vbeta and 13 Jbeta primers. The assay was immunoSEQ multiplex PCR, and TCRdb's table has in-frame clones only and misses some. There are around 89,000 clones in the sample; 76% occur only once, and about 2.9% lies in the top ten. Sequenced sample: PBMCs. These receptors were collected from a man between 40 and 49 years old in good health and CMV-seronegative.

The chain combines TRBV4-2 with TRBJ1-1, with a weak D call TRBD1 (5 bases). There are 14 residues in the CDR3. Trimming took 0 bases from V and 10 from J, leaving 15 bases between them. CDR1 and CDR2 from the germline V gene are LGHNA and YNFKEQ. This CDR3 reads CASSQDQSGRAAFF. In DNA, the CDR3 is TGTGCCAGCAGCCAAGATCAGTCAGGCAGGGCAGCTTTCTTT.

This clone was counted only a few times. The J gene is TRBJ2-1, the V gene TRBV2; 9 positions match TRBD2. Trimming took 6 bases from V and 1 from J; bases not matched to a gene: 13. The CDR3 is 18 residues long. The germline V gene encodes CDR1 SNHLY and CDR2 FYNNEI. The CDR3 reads CASREPYSGGFSYNEQFF. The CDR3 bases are TGTGCCAGCAGGGAGCCTTATAGCGGGGGTTTTTCCTACAATGAGCAGTTCTTC.

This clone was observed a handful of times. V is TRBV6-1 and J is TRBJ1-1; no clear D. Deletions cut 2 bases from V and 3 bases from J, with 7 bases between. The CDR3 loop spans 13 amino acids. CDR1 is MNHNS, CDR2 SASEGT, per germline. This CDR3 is CASSETEYTEAFF. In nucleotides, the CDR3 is TGTGCCAGCAGTGAAACGGAGTACACTGAAGCTTTCTTT.

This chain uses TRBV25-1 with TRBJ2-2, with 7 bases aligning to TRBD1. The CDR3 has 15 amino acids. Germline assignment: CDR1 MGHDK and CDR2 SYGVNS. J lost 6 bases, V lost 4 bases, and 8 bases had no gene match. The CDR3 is CASSGSRGSAGELFF. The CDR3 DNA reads TGTGCCAGCAGTGGTAGCAGGGGGTCCGCCGGGGAGCTGTTTTTT.

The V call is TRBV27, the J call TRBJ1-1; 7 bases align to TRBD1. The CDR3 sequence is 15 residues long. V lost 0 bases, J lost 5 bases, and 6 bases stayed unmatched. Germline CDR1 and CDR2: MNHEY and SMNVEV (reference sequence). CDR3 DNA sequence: TGTGCCAGCAGTTTATCCTCGACAGGGAGTACTGAAGCTTTCTTT. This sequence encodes CASSLSSTGSTEAFF.

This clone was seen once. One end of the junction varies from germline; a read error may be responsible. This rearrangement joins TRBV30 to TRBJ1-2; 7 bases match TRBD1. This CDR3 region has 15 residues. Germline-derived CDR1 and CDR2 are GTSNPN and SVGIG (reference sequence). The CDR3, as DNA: TGTGCCTGGAGTATTAAAACAGGGGTGATCTATAGCTACACCTTC. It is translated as CAWSIKTGVIYSYTF.

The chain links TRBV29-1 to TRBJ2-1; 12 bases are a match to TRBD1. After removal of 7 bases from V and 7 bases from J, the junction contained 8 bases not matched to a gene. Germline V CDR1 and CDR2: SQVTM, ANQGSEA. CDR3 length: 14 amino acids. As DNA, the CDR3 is TGCAGCGCTCGAGCGGGACAGGGGGCAAATGAGCAGTTCTTC. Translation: CSARAGQGANEQFF.

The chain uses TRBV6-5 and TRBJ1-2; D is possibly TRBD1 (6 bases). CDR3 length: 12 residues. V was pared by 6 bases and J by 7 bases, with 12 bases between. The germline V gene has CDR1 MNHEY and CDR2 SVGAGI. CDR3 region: CASSKAGVGYTF. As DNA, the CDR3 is TGTGCCAGCAGCAAAGCAGGGGTTGGCTACACCTTC.

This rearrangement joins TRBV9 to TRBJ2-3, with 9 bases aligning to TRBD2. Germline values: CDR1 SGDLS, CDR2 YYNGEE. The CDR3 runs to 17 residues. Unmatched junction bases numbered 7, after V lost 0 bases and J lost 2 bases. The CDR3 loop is CASSVEGGGVYTDTQYF. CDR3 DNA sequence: TGTGCCAGCAGCGTAGAGGGCGGGGGGGTCTACACAGATACGCAGTATTTT.

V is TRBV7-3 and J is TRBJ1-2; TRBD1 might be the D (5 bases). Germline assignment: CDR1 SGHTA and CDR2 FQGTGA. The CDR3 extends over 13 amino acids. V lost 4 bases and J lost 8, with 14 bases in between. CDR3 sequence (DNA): TGTGCCAGCAGCTCCCCGGGGGGATACGGCTACACCTTC. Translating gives CASSSPGGYGYTF. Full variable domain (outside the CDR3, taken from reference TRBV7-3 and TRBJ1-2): GAGVSQTPSNKVTEKGKYVELRCDPISGHTALYWYRQSLGQGPEFLIYFQGTGAADDSGLPNDRFFAVRPEGSVSTLKIQRTERGDSAVYLCASSSPGGYGYTFGSGTRLTVV.

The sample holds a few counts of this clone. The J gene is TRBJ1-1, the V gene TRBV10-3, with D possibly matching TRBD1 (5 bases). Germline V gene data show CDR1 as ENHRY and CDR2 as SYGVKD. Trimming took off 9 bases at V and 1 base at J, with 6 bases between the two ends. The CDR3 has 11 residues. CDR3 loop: CAIQENTEAFF. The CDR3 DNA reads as TGTGCCATACAGGAGAACACTGAAGCTTTCTTT.

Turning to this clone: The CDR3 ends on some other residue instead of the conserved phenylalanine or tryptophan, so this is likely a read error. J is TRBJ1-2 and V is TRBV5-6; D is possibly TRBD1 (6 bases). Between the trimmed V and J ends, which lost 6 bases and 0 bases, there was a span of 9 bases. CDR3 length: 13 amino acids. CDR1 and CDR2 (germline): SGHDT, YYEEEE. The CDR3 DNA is TGTGCCAGCAACAACAGGGCTAACTATGGCTACACCGTC. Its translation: CASNNRANYGYTV.

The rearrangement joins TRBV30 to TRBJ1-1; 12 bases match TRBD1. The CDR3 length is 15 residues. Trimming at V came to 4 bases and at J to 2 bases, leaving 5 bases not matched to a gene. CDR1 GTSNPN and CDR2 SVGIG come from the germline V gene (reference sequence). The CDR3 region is CAWTEGTGGNTEAFF. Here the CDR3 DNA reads TGTGCCTGGACCGAAGGGACAGGGGGCAACACTGAAGCTTTCTTT.

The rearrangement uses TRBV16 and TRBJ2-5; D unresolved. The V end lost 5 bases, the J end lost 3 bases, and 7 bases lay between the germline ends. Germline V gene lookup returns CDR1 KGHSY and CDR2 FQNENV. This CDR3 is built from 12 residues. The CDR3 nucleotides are TGTGCCAGCAGCAACACTAAAGAGACCCAGTACTTC. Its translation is CASSNTKETQYF.

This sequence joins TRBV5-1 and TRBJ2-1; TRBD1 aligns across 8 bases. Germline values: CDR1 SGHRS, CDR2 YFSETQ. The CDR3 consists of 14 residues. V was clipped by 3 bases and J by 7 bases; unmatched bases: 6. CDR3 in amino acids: CASSSRDRRNEQFF. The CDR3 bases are TGCGCCAGCAGCTCCCGGGACAGGAGGAATGAGCAGTTCTTC.

The CDR3 loop is CASSLGPGGQGVGYGYTF. The DNA for the CDR3 is TGTGCCAGCAGCTTGGGACCAGGCGGACAGGGGGTTGGCTATGGCTACACCTTC. The chain has TRBV7-2 and TRBJ1-2, with 10 bases matching TRBD1. The junction had 14 bases not matched to a gene; V was cut back by 3 bases and J by 4 bases. Germline assignment: CDR1 SGHTA and CDR2 FQGNSA. This CDR3 region has 18 residues.

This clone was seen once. CDR3 DNA sequence: TGTGCCAGCAGCAATTTGAGAGACAGGGGGCGGGAGACCCAGTACTTC. As protein: CASSNLRDRGRETQYF. The chain recombines TRBV11-1 with TRBJ2-5; 10 bases are a match to TRBD1. With 5 bases clipped from V and 5 bases from J, the junction kept 11 bases outside the gene matches. The CDR3 sequence is 16 residues long. CDR1 and CDR2 (germline): SGHAT, FQDESV (reference sequence).

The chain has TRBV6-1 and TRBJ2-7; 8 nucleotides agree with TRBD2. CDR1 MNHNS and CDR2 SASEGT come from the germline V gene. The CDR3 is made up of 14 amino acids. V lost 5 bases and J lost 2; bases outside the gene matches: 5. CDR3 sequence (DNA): TGTGCCAGCAGTTCCGCGGGGGGCGCCTACGAGCAGTACTTC. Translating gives CASSSAGGAYEQYF.

The CDR3 DNA is TGTGCCAGCAGCTTGGGGGCCAGAAAGCGGGGAGATACGCAGTATTTT. Translated: CASSLGARKRGDTQYF. The rearrangement joins TRBV5-6 to TRBJ2-3; 7 bases map to TRBD2. Losses at the gene ends were 0 bases for V and 5 bases for J; bases not matched to a gene: 9. The CDR3 spans 16 residues. From germline, CDR1 is SGHDT and CDR2 YYEEEE.

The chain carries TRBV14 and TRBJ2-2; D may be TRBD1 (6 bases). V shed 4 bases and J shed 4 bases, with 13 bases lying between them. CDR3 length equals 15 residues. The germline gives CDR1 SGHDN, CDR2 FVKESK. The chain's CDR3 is CASSRFQGSTGELFF. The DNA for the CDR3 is TGTGCCAGCAGCCGATTTCAGGGGAGCACCGGGGAGCTGTTTTTT.

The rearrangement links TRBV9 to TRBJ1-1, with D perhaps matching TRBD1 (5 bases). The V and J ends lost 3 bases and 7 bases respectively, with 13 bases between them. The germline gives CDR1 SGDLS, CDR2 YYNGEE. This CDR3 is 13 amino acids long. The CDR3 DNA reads TGTGCCAGCAGCGCGATGTTGGGGGGTGAAGCTTTCTTT. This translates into CASSAMLGGEAFF.

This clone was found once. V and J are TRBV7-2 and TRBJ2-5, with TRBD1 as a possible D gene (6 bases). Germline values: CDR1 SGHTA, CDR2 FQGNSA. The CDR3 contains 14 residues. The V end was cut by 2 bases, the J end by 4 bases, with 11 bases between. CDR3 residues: CASSLWSRGETQYF. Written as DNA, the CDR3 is TGTGCCAGCAGCTTATGGTCCAGGGGAGAGACCCAGTACTTC.

Written as DNA, the CDR3 is TGTGCCAGCAGTCCAAGGGACAGTTCCTACGAGCAGTACTTC. Encoded protein: CASSPRDSSYEQYF. The gene calls are TRBV27 and TRBJ2-7; 7 positions match TRBD1. From germline, CDR1 is MNHEY and CDR2 SMNVEV (reference sequence). The trim removed 5 bases at V and 1 base at J, leaving 5 bases unmatched. CDR3 size: 14 residues.

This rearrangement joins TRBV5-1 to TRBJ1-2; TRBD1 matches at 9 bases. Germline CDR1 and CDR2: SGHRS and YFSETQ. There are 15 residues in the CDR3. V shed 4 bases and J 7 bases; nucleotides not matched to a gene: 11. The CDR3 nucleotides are TGCGCCAGCAGCGCGACAGGGGGGGCTTTTGGTGGCTACACCTTC. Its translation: CASSATGGAFGGYTF.

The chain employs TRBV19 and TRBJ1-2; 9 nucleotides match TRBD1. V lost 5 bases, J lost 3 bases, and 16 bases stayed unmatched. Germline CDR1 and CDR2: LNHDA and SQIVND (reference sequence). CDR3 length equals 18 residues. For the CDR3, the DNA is TGTGCCAGTAGTCGAATTCACAGGGGGCGAGTTGAAGACTATGGCTACACCTTC. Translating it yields CASSRIHRGRVEDYGYTF.

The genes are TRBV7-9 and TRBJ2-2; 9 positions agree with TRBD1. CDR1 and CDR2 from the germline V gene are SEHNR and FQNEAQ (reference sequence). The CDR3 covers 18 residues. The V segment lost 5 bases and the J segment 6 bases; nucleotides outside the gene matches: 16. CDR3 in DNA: TGTGCCAGCAGCCCCCTAAGCCCGGGACAGGGAATCCCCGGGGAGCTGTTTTTT. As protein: CASSPLSPGQGIPGELFF.